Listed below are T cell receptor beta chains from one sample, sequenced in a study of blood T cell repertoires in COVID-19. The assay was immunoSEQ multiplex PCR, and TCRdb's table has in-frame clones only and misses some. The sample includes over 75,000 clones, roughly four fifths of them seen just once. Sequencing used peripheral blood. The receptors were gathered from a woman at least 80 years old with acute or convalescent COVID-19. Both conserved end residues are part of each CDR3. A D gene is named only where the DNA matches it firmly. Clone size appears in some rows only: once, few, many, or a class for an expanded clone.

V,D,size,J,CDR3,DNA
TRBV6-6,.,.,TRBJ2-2,CASSYSRTTTGELFF,TGTGCCAGCAGTTACTCGAGGACTACAACCGGGGAGCTGTTTTTT
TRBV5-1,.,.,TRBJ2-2,CASSLDRVVTGELFF,TGCGCCAGCAGCTTGGACAGGGTGGTCACCGGGGAGCTGTTTTTT
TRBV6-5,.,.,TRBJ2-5,CASSLSTVQETQYF,TGTGCCAGCAGTCTCTCGACAGTCCAAGAGACCCAGTACTTC
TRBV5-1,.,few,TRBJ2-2,CASSLAGNTGELFF,TGCGCCAGCAGCTTGGCGGGGAACACCGGGGAGCTGTTTTTT
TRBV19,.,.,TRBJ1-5,CASSMGAGDQPQHF,TGTGCCAGTAGTATGGGGGCAGGGGATCAGCCCCAGCATTTT
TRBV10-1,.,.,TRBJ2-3,CASSGRAGSTDTQYF,TGCGCCAGCAGCGGCCGGGCGGGGAGCACAGATACGCAGTATTTT
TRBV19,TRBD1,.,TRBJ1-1,CASSDTGVTEAFF,TGTGCCAGTAGCGATACAGGGGTCACTGAAGCTTTCTTT
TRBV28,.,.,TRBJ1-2,CASRPGGEVGYGYTF,TGTGCCAGCAGACCCGGGGGGGAGGTGGGCTATGGCTACACCTTC
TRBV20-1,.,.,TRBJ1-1,CSASGGDQLREAFF,TGCAGTGCTAGTGGGGGGGATCAGCTTCGTGAAGCTTTCTTT
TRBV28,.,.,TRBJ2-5,CASSLRGRGEETQYF,TGTGCCAGCAGTCTCCGGGGGAGGGGGGAGGAGACCCAGTACTTC
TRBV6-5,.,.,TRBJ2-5,CASSYSPTGLETQYF,TGTGCCAGCAGTTACTCCCCTACAGGGTTAGAGACCCAGTACTTC
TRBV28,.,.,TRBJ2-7,CASLPGGGPNYEQYF,TGTGCCAGCCTACCTGGAGGGGGCCCAAACTACGAGCAGTACTTC
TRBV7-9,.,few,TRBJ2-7,CASSFGGESYEQYF,TGTGCCAGCAGCTTCGGCGGGGAATCCTACGAGCAGTACTTC
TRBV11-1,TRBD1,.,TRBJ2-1,CASSPGTGVYNEQFF,TGTGCCAGCAGCCCCGGGACAGGGGTGTACAATGAGCAGTTCTTC
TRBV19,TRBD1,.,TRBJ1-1,CATRGGDRVSGAFF,TGTGCCACAAGAGGTGGAGACAGGGTGTCAGGAGCTTTCTTT
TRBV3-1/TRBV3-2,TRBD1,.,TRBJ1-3,CASSQGQGGRLISGNTIYF,TGTGCCAGCAGCCAAGGACAGGGAGGCCGCCTGATCTCTGGAAACACCATATATTTT
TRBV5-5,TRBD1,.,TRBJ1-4,CASSLGQANEKLFF,TGTGCCAGCAGCTTAGGACAGGCGAATGAAAAACTGTTTTTT
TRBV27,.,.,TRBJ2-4,CASSLSKGVQYF,TGTGCCAGCAGTTTATCAAAGGGAGTCCAGTACTTC
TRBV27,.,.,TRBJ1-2,CASSLSGTNNYGYTF,TGTGCCAGCAGTTTGAGCGGGACTAATAACTATGGCTACACCTTC
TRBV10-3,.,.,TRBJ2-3,CAISASLSSGTDTQYF,TGTGCCATCAGTGCCTCGCTTAGTAGCGGCACAGATACGCAGTATTTT
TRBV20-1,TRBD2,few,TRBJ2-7,CSASSLAGVIYEQYF,TGCAGTGCTAGTAGTCTAGCGGGAGTGATCTACGAGCAGTACTTC
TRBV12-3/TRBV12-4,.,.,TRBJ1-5,CASSGGNNQPQHF,TGTGCCAGCAGCGGGGGGAACAATCAGCCCCAGCATTTT
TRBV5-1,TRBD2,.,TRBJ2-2,CASSIAGGPTGELFF,TGCGCCAGCAGCATAGCGGGGGGGCCGACCGGGGAGCTGTTTTTT
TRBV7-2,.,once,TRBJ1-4,CASSLAPTGNEKLFF,TGTGCCAGCAGCTTAGCGCCTACAGGGAACGAAAAACTGTTTTTT
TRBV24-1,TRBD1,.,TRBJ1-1,CATSGTGATEAFF,TGTGCCACCAGTGGAACAGGGGCCACTGAAGCTTTCTTT
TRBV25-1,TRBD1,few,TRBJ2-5,CASSVLKTGGQETQYF,TGTGCCAGCAGTGTCTTGAAGACAGGGGGGCAAGAGACCCAGTACTTC
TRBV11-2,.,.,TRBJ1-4,CASSLVGADNEKLFF,TGTGCCAGCAGCCTTGTCGGAGCAGATAATGAAAAACTGTTTTTT
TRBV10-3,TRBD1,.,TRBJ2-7,CAISESGQPLTYEQYF,TGTGCCATCAGTGAGTCGGGACAGCCCCTGACCTACGAGCAGTACTTC
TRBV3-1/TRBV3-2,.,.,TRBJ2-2,CASSATTGSSGELFF,TGTGCCAGCAGCGCAACTACAGGGTCTAGCGGGGAGCTGTTTTTT
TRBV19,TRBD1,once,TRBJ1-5,CASSMDRENQPQHF,TGTGCCAGTAGTATGGACAGGGAGAATCAGCCCCAGCATTTT
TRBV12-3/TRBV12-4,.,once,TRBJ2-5,CASSHGETQYF,TGTGCCAGCAGCCACGGGGAGACCCAGTACTTC
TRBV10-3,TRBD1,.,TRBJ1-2,CAISEITGGTNGYTF,TGTGCCATCAGTGAAATCACAGGGGGCACGAATGGCTACACCTTC
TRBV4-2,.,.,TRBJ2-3,CASSQDISDTQYF,TGTGCCAGCAGCCAAGATATCTCAGATACGCAGTATTTT
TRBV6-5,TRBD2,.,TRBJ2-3,CASRLGGVGTDTQYF,TGTGCCAGCAGGTTGGGGGGGGTGGGCACAGATACGCAGTATTTT
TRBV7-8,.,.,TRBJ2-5,CASSFALAFGETQYF,TGTGCCAGCAGCTTCGCACTAGCTTTCGGGGAGACCCAGTACTTC
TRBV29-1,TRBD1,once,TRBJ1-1,CSVGQGGTEAFF,TGCAGCGTGGGACAGGGGGGCACTGAAGCTTTCTTT
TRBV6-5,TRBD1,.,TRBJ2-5,CASLTGAQETQYF,TGTGCCAGCTTGACAGGGGCCCAAGAGACCCAGTACTTC
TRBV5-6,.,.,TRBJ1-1,CASQGMNTEAFF,TGTGCCAGCCAGGGGATGAACACTGAAGCTTTCTTT
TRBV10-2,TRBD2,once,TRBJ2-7,CASSESLAGSEQYF,TGCGCCAGCAGTGAGTCGCTAGCGGGGAGCGAGCAGTACTTC
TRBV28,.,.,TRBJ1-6,CASSLWDTGYMNSPLHF,TGTGCCAGCAGTTTATGGGATACAGGGTATATGAATTCACCCCTCCACTTT
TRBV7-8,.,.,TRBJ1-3,CASSLAGQAASGNTIYF,TGTGCCAGCAGCTTAGCGGGACAAGCCGCCTCTGGAAACACCATATATTTT
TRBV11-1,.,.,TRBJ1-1,CASSLQGTEAFF,TGTGCCAGCAGCTTACAGGGCACTGAAGCTTTCTTT
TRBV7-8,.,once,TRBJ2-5,CASSTGTYTETQYF,TGTGCCAGCAGCACAGGGACATACACGGAGACCCAGTACTTC
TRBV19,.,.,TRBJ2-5,CASKPVAGETQYF,TGTGCCAGTAAGCCCGTCGCAGGGGAGACCCAGTACTTC
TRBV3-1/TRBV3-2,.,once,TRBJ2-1,CASSHGKRTRGTNEQFF,TGTGCCAGCAGCCACGGAAAGCGGACTCGAGGTACAAATGAGCAGTTCTTC
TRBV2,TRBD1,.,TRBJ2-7,CASRRDRGLSSYEQYF,TGTGCCAGCAGGCGGGACAGGGGGTTAAGCTCCTACGAGCAGTACTTC
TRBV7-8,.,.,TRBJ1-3,CASSLGTVGNTIYF,TGTGCCAGCAGCTTAGGGACAGTGGGAAACACCATATATTTT
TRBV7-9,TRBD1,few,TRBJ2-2,CASRTGQRLAGELFF,TGTGCCAGCAGAACGGGACAGCGGTTGGCCGGGGAGCTGTTTTTT
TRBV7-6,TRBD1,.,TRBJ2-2,CASSLGQGGTGELFF,TGTGCCAGCAGCTTAGGACAGGGTGGCACCGGGGAGCTGTTTTTT
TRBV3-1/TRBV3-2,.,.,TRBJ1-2,CASSQEWAGRTYGYTF,TGTGCCAGCAGCCAAGAGTGGGCGGGTCGGACCTATGGCTACACCTTC
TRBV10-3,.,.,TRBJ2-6,CAITVGGSGANVLTF,TGTGCCATTACCGTAGGCGGATCTGGGGCCAACGTCCTGACTTTC
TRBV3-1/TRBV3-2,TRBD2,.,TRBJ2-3,CASSRTSGRADTQYF,TGTGCCAGCAGCCGGACTAGCGGGAGGGCAGATACGCAGTATTTT
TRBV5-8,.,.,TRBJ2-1,CASSSGRQIHEQFF,TGTGCCAGCAGCTCAGGAAGGCAGATCCATGAGCAGTTCTTC
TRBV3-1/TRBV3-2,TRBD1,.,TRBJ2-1,CASSLRGQGLSYNEQFF,TGTGCCAGCAGCCTCCGGGGACAGGGCCTATCCTACAATGAGCAGTTCTTC
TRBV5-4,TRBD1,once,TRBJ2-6,CASSENRGAGANVLTF,TGTGCCAGCAGCGAAAACAGGGGAGCAGGGGCCAACGTCCTGACTTTC
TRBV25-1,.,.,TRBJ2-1,CASSGGSRSYNEQFF,TGTGCCAGCAGTGGAGGGAGCAGATCCTACAATGAGCAGTTCTTC
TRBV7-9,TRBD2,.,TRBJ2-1,CASSSRTSPYNEQFF,TGTGCCAGCAGCTCACGGACTAGCCCCTACAATGAGCAGTTCTTC